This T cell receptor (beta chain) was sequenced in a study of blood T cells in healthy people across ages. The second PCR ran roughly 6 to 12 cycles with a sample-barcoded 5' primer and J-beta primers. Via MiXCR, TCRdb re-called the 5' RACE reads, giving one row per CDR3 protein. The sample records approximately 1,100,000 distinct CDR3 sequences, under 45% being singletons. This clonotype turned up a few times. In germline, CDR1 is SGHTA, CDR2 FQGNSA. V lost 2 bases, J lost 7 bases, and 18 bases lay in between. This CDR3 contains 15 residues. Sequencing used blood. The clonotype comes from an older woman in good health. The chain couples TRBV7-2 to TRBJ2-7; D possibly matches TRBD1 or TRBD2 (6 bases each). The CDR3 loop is CASSLPGAGVGEQYF. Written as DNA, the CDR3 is TGTGCCAGCAGCTTACCGGGGGCAGGGGTTGGGGAGCAGTACTTC.